This is a list of T cell receptor beta chains from one sample in a study of regulatory dendritic cells for organ transplantation. TCRdb keeps only in-frame clones here, not all; method: immunoSEQ multiplex PCR. The sample holds some 40,000 clones, 85% to 95% seen once. The material sequenced was naive CD8+ T cells from blood. These receptors all stem from a human donor in good health. CDR3s include the opening cysteine and the closing phenylalanine or tryptophan. A D gene is named only where the DNA matches it firmly. Clone size is stated in some rows and not others, as once, few, many or a class when expanded.

>.|TRBV5-4|.|TRBJ1-1
CASSSTEDKNTEAFF
TGTGCCAGCAGCTCGACGGAGGACAAGAACACTGAAGCTTTCTTT
>TRBD2|TRBV5-4|.|TRBJ2-3
CASSLGLAGEYTDTQYF
TGTGCCAGCAGCCTTGGACTAGCGGGAGAATATACAGATACGCAGTATTTT
>.|TRBV7-9|.|TRBJ2-5
CASSSLSGTQYF
TGTGCCAGCAGCTCGCTTTCAGGGACCCAGTACTTC
>.|TRBV4-1|.|TRBJ2-7
CASSQGGTETYEQYF
TGCGCCAGCAGCCAAGGCGGGACAGAGACTTACGAGCAGTACTTC
>.|TRBV27|.|TRBJ2-1
CASSLGGQQFF
TGTGCCAGCAGTTTAGGTGGACAGCAGTTCTTC
>.|TRBV19|.|TRBJ2-1
CASSIRGPGSYNEQFF
TGTGCCAGTAGTATTAGAGGCCCAGGCTCCTACAATGAGCAGTTCTTC
>TRBD1|TRBV27|.|TRBJ1-1
CASSSGTGTTEAFF
TGTGCCAGCAGTTCGGGGACAGGGACCACTGAAGCTTTCTTT
>.|TRBV6-5|.|TRBJ2-2
CASSYHGGSGAGELFF
TGTGCCAGCAGTTACCACGGGGGTTCAGGGGCCGGGGAGCTGTTTTTT
>.|TRBV5-4|few|TRBJ1-5
CASSLTTDGGNQPQHF
TGTGCCAGCAGCTTGACGACTGACGGGGGCAATCAGCCCCAGCATTTT
>TRBD2|TRBV28|.|TRBJ2-1
CATAGELNNEQFF
TGTGCCACGGCGGGGGAGCTGAACAATGAGCAGTTCTTC
>.|TRBV7-8|.|TRBJ2-5
CASTGGQETQYF
TGTGCCAGCACCGGGGGGCAGGAGACCCAGTACTTC
>.|TRBV19|once|TRBJ2-1
CASTNSYNEQFF
TGTGCCAGTACAAACTCCTACAATGAGCAGTTCTTC
>.|TRBV29-1|.|TRBJ2-3
CSVFAPFFGSGTQGISTDTQYF
TGCAGCGTTTTTGCACCCTTCTTCGGCTCCGGGACGCAGGGAATTAGCACAGATACGCAGTATTTT
>.|TRBV27|.|TRBJ1-2
CASSLTGGGYTF
TGTGCCAGCAGTTTAACCGGCGGAGGCTACACCTTC
>.|TRBV6-6|.|TRBJ1-5
CASSITQGGNQPQHF
TGTGCCAGCAGTATTACTCAGGGCGGCAATCAGCCCCAGCATTTT
>TRBD1|TRBV4-1|.|TRBJ1-1
CASSRGTVGTLLNTEAFF
TGCGCCAGCAGCCGAGGGACAGTTGGAACCTTGTTGAACACTGAAGCTTTCTTT
>.|TRBV19|once|TRBJ2-2
CAVRPRGGYGELFF
TGTGCCGTCCGCCCGCGAGGAGGGTACGGGGAGCTGTTTTTT
>.|TRBV5-6|.|TRBJ2-7
CASSRSGSYEQYF
TGTGCCAGCAGCCGGTCGGGCTCCTACGAGCAGTACTTC
>.|TRBV5-8|.|TRBJ2-7
CASSSTPGYTTYEQYF
TGTGCCAGCAGCTCCACCCCCGGTTACACGACCTACGAGCAGTACTTC
>.|TRBV10-3|.|TRBJ2-7
CAISELGEDSLRVYEQYF
TGTGCCATCAGTGAGTTGGGGGAAGACAGCCTACGGGTTTACGAGCAGTACTTC
>.|TRBV29-1|.|TRBJ1-1
CSVILDTEAFF
TGCAGCGTTATTCTGGACACTGAAGCTTTCTTT
>.|TRBV28|.|TRBJ2-3
CASSFVDTQYF
TGTGCCAGCAGTTTTGTAGATACGCAGTATTTT
>.|TRBV5-4|.|TRBJ2-5
CASSLGSGKETQYF
TGTGCCAGCAGCTTGGGGTCAGGGAAAGAGACCCAGTACTTC
>.|TRBV7-8|.|TRBJ2-7
CASSLAGPTYEQYF
TGTGCCAGCAGCTTAGCCGGGCCAACCTACGAGCAGTACTTC
>.|TRBV28|.|TRBJ1-2
CASSLRTAIYGYTF
TGTGCCAGCAGTCTCCGGACGGCCATCTATGGCTACACCTTC
>TRBD1|TRBV29-1|.|TRBJ1-2
CSVEDLMGPGQHRGYTF
TGCAGCGTTGAAGATCTTATGGGGCCGGGACAGCACCGGGGCTACACCTTC
>TRBD2|TRBV30|.|TRBJ2-1
CAWSDIAGSYNEQFF
TGTGCCTGGAGCGACATAGCGGGAAGTTACAATGAGCAGTTCTTC
>.|TRBV4-3|.|TRBJ1-5
CASSQWFDRNQPQHF
TGCGCCAGCAGCCAATGGTTTGATCGCAATCAGCCCCAGCATTTT
>TRBD2|TRBV2|.|TRBJ2-5
CASPGGSQETQYF
TGTGCCAGCCCAGGCGGGAGCCAAGAGACCCAGTACTTC
>.|TRBV28|.|TRBJ2-3
CASSFLASSTDTQYF
TGTGCCAGCAGTTTCCTGGCGTCTAGCACAGATACGCAGTATTTT
>.|TRBV7-9|.|TRBJ2-5
CASSFVTQPEETQYF
TGTGCCAGCAGCTTTGTAACGCAACCGGAAGAGACCCAGTACTTC
>TRBD1|TRBV4-2|.|TRBJ2-7
CASSQRYRGSYEQYF
TGTGCCAGCAGCCAACGGTACAGGGGCTCCTACGAGCAGTACTTC
>TRBD2|TRBV13|.|TRBJ2-1
CASSPPLSGGSSYNEQFF
TGTGCCAGCAGCCCCCCTTTGAGCGGGGGGTCTTCCTACAATGAGCAGTTCTTC
>.|TRBV11-2|few|TRBJ1-4
CASSPGFSSRVNEKLFF
TGTGCCAGCAGCCCAGGATTTTCCTCAAGGGTGAATGAAAAACTGTTTTTT
>.|TRBV7-9|.|TRBJ1-4
CASSFSGVDNEKLFF
TGTGCCAGCAGCTTTTCCGGGGTAGACAATGAAAAACTGTTTTTT
>.|TRBV2|.|TRBJ2-3
CASTDGFTDTQYF
TGTGCCAGCACCGACGGCTTCACAGATACGCAGTATTTT
>TRBD1|TRBV4-1|.|TRBJ2-7
CASSQVTGGEQYF
TGCGCCAGCAGCCAAGTGACAGGGGGTGAGCAGTACTTC
>.|TRBV28|.|TRBJ1-2
CASSLSQGGYTF
TGTGCCAGCAGTTTATCGCAGGGTGGCTACACCTTC
>TRBD2|TRBV4-3|.|TRBJ2-2
CASSQRSGSRTGELFF
TGCGCCAGCAGCCAGAGGAGCGGGAGTCGTACCGGGGAGCTGTTTTTT
>.|TRBV2|.|TRBJ2-7
CASSGGFRRTTPYEQYF
TGTGCCAGCAGTGGCGGTTTTCGACGGACGACCCCCTACGAGCAGTACTTC
>.|TRBV19|.|TRBJ2-2
CASRRGSTGELFF
TGTGCCAGTCGCAGGGGTAGCACCGGGGAGCTGTTTTTT
>TRBD1|TRBV7-3|.|TRBJ2-5
CASSLRGQTQETQYF
TGTGCCAGCAGCTTAAGGGGACAGACCCAAGAGACCCAGTACTTC
>TRBD1|TRBV6-5|.|TRBJ1-1
CASSATGSNTEAFF
TGTGCCAGCAGTGCGACAGGGTCCAACACTGAAGCTTTCTTT
>TRBD1|TRBV4-3|once|TRBJ1-1
CASSQDQGAVAFF
TGCGCCAGCAGCCAAGATCAGGGGGCTGTGGCTTTCTTT
>.|TRBV6-5|.|TRBJ1-4
CASSYSLHVELFF
TGTGCCAGCAGTTACTCCCTCCATGTCGAACTGTTTTTT
>.|TRBV15|.|TRBJ1-2
CATSRGGGKSGYTF
TGTGCCACCAGCAGAGGCGGGGGAAAGAGTGGCTACACCTTC
>TRBD1|TRBV4-1|.|TRBJ2-7
CASSQDRGQSVKYF
TGCGCCAGCAGCCAAGACAGGGGGCAGTCGGTGAAGTACTTC
>TRBD1|TRBV7-9|.|TRBJ1-1
CASSPWTGGTEAFF
TGTGCCAGCAGCCCCTGGACAGGCGGCACTGAAGCTTTCTTT
>.|TRBV7-9|once|TRBJ2-2
CASSLGHLGEANTGELFF
TGTGCCAGCAGCTTAGGCCACCTGGGAGAAGCGAACACCGGGGAGCTGTTTTTT
>.|TRBV4-1|.|TRBJ1-1
CASSQPYREAFF
TGCGCCAGCAGCCAACCGTATCGAGAGGCTTTCTTT